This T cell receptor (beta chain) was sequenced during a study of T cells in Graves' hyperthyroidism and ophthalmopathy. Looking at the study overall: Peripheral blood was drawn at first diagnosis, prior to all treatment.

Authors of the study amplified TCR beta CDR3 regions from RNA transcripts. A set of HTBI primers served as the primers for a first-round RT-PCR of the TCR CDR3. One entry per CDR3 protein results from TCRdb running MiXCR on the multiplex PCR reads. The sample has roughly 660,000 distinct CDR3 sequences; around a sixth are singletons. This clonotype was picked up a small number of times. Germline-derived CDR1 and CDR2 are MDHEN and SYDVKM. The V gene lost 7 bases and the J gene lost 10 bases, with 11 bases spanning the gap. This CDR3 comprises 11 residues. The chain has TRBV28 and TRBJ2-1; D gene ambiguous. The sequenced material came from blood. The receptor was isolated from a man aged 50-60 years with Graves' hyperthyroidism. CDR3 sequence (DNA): TGTGCCAGCACACTTTCTGGGGAGCAGTTCTTC. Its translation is CASTLSGEQFF. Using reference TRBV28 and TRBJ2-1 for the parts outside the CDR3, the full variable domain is DVKVTQSSRYLVKRTGEKVFLECVQDMDHENMFWYRQDPGLGLRLIYFSYDVKMKEKGDIPEGYSVSREKKERFSLILESASTNQTSMYLCASTLSGEQFFGPGTRLTVL.